The 25 T cell receptor beta chains below all came from one sample that was sequenced in a study of T cell repertoires in cytomegalovirus infection. TCRdb called the reads again in MiXCR, with one record for every CDR3 protein. The sample has 750,000 to 950,000 distinct CDR3 sequences, 25% to 30% seen once. These TCRs are of unknown antigen specificity. Source: cultured CD8+ T cells from PBMCs, taken from culture after CMV antigen stimulation. These receptor sequences come from a human donor in good health (CMV status not recorded). Some clones in this sample may be carry-over from other donors' samples.

The chain is built from TRBV6-1 and TRBJ2-6; 11 positions match TRBD1. From germline, CDR1 is MNHNS and CDR2 SASEGT. CDR3 length equals 18 residues. Germline trimming cut 3 bases from V and 0 bases from J; bases unmatched to any gene: 4. The CDR3 DNA reads as TGTGCCAGCAGTGATTGGACAGGGGGCGGCTCTGGGGCCAACGTCCTGACTTTC. Translation: CASSDWTGGGSGANVLTF.

This clonotype came up a few times. The chain uses TRBV5-4 and TRBJ1-4; TRBD1 agrees at 10 bases. V was pared by 4 bases and J by 3 bases, with 3 bases of the junction left unmatched. The CDR3 consists of 15 residues. Germline V gene data show CDR1 as SGHNT and CDR2 as YYREEE (reference sequence). The CDR3 spells CASSGQGVPNEKLFF. The CDR3 region has the DNA TGTGCCAGCAGCGGACAGGGGGTACCTAATGAAAAACTGTTTTTT.

This clonotype was seen a handful of times. The rearrangement links TRBV7-8 to TRBJ1-6, with a tentative D call TRBD1 (6 bases). Trimming left V 8 bases short and J 8 bases short, with 19 bases between. CDR3 length: 15 residues. The germline gives CDR1 SGHVS, CDR2 FQNEAQ. CDR3 protein: CASLGGGERDSPLHF. The CDR3 nucleotides read TGTGCCAGCCTAGGGGGGGGGGAGAGGGATTCACCCCTCCACTTT.

Regarding this clonotype: A much larger clone lies one base from this, so it may be a read error. The genes are TRBV7-8 and TRBJ1-2; D remains ambiguous. From germline, CDR1 is SGHVS and CDR2 FQNEAQ. V lost 0 bases and J 0 bases, leaving 2 bases between the germline ends. The CDR3 is 13 residues long. The CDR3 DNA follows: TGTGCCAGCAGCTTAGCCACTAACTATGGCTACACCTTC. Translation: CASSLATNYGYTF.

The sample holds a few counts of this clonotype. The chain is built from TRBV15 and TRBJ2-1, with D uncertain. Trimming shortened V by 1 base and J by 0 bases, and 7 bases separated the two germline ends. Germline values: CDR1 LNHNV, CDR2 YYDKDF (reference sequence). The CDR3 runs 15 residues. The CDR3 DNA reads as TGTGCCACCAGCAGAGTTCTCCTCTCCTACAATGAGCAGTTCTTC. It codes for CATSRVLLSYNEQFF.

At least ten counts were recorded for this clonotype. The chain employs TRBV12-3 or TRBV12-4 and TRBJ1-2; D call uncertain. This CDR3 region has 11 residues. The V end lost 3 bases, the J end lost 10 bases, and 9 bases lay between the germline ends. The CDR3 DNA reads TGTGCCAGCAGTTTTGGATTTACCTACACCTTC. Translated: CASSFGFTYTF.

This chain connects TRBV5-1 to TRBJ1-5; 9 positions agree with TRBD1. J was trimmed by 6 bases and V by 4 bases; bases with no gene match: 5. Per germline, CDR1 SGHRS and CDR2 YFSETQ. CDR3 length: 14 residues. The CDR3 region is CASSPGTGPQPQHF. In DNA, the CDR3 is TGCGCCAGCAGCCCCGGGACAGGGCCTCAGCCCCAGCATTTT. The whole variable domain, filled in from reference TRBV5-1 and TRBJ1-5, reads KAGVTQTPRYLIKTRGQQVTLSCSPISGHRSVSWYQQTPGQGLQFLFEYFSETQRNKGNFPGRFSGRQFSNSRSEMNVSTLELGDSALYLCASSPGTGPQPQHFGDGTRLSIL.

This clonotype was seen a few times. CDR3 protein: CASSQVPGQSNQETQYF. The CDR3 DNA reads as TGTGCCAGCAGCCAAGTCCCGGGACAGTCCAACCAAGAGACCCAGTACTTC. This chain joins TRBV4-2 and TRBJ2-5; the match to TRBD1 covers 7 bases. V lost 1 base to trimming and J lost 0 bases; unmatched junction nucleotides: 8. Per the germline V gene, CDR1 is LGHNA and CDR2 is YNFKEQ. This CDR3 is built from 17 residues.

This clonotype was seen only a few times. The chain carries TRBV7-9 and TRBJ2-3, with 7 positions matching TRBD2. The CDR3 runs to 14 residues. After removal of 5 bases from V and 2 bases from J, the junction contained 4 bases not matched to a gene. Germline V lookup: CDR1 SEHNR, CDR2 FQNEAQ (reference sequence). CDR3 in amino acids: CASSPGGYTDTQYF. The CDR3 nucleotides read TGTGCCAGCAGCCCGGGAGGATACACAGATACGCAGTATTTT.

The chain couples TRBV4-1 to TRBJ1-1; a weak D match, TRBD1 (6 bases). Germline CDR1 and CDR2: MGHRA and YSYEKL. V was trimmed by 6 bases and J by 7 bases, leaving 18 bases between them. The CDR3 is made up of 14 amino acids. CDR3 in amino acids: CASSLNRGRDEAFF. Here the CDR3 DNA reads TGCGCCAGCAGTCTGAACCGGGGGCGGGATGAAGCTTTCTTT.

This clonotype came up a few times. This chain joins TRBV20-1 and TRBJ1-4, with 10 bases lining up with TRBD1. The CDR3 sequence is 19 residues long. Losses at the gene ends were 0 bases for V and 8 bases for J; bases not matched to a gene: 18. Germline CDR1 and CDR2: DFQATT and SNEGSKA (reference sequence). The CDR3 region is CSARDGRRDRGREGEKLFF. CDR3 sequence (DNA): TGCAGTGCTAGAGATGGGAGGAGAGACAGGGGGCGCGAGGGGGAAAAACTGTTTTTT.

Written as DNA, the CDR3 is TGTGCCAGCAGCACCCCACCCACTCTCACCGGGGAGCTGTTTTTT. The encoded protein is CASSTPPTLTGELFF. The chain joins TRBV12-3 or TRBV12-4 to TRBJ2-2; no firm D call. The CDR3 runs to 15 residues. Deletions cut 6 bases from V and 4 bases from J, with 15 bases between.

This clonotype was detected ten times or more. The rearrangement joins TRBV4-1 to TRBJ2-2; D possibly matches TRBD1 or TRBD2 (6 bases each). The V gene lost 0 bases and the J gene lost 1 base, with 9 bases spanning the gap. Germline CDR1 MGHRA, CDR2 YSYEKL. The CDR3 consists of 16 residues. CDR3: CASSQDRGGNTGELFF. The CDR3 DNA reads as TGCGCCAGCAGCCAAGACAGGGGAGGGAACACCGGGGAGCTGTTTTTT.

This rearrangement joins TRBV6-1 to TRBJ2-1, with D possibly called TRBD1 or TRBD2 (5 bases each). Trimming left V 2 bases short and J 7 bases short, with 15 bases between. Per germline, CDR1 MNHNS and CDR2 SASEGT. This CDR3 contains 15 residues. The CDR3 region has the DNA TGTGCCAGCAGTGAATACGGGCCCGAGGGGAATGAGCAGTTCTTC. Residues: CASSEYGPEGNEQFF.

A few counts support this clonotype. The J gene is TRBJ1-5, the V gene TRBV7-8; D unclear. The CDR3 spans 16 residues. The V and J ends lost 5 bases and 4 bases respectively, with 18 bases between them. CDR1 is SGHVS and CDR2 is FQNEAQ in the germline V gene. This chain's CDR3 is CASSRAGVGGNQPQHF. CDR3 nucleotide sequence: TGTGCCAGCAGCCGGGCCGGCGTGGGTGGGAATCAGCCCCAGCATTTT.

This clonotype has a count of ten or more. This chain connects TRBV7-8 to TRBJ2-1; perhaps TRBD2 as D (6 bases). The CDR3 is 12 residues long. The V end lost 5 bases, the J end lost 8 bases, and 10 bases lay between the germline ends. The V gene's germline CDR1 is SGHVS and CDR2 FQNEAQ. Here the CDR3 reads CASSTGGDEQFF. CDR3 nucleotides: TGTGCCAGCAGCACCGGGGGTGATGAGCAGTTCTTC.

This chain uses TRBV7-9 with TRBJ2-1; D call uncertain. CDR3 length equals 13 residues. Deletions cut 4 bases from V and 7 bases from J, with 11 bases between. CDR1 SEHNR and CDR2 FQNEAQ come from the germline V gene (reference sequence). CDR3 nucleotide sequence: TGTGCCAGCAGCTATACGGGTGGAAATGAGCAGTTCTTC. The encoded protein is CASSYTGGNEQFF.

This clonotype was detected a few times. The chain joins TRBV29-1 to TRBJ2-1; D not certain. The CDR3 is made up of 11 amino acids. The germline V gene encodes CDR1 SQVTM and CDR2 ANQGSEA. Trimming removed 1 base from V and 6 bases from J, with 4 bases in between. The CDR3 is CSVEVGNEQFF. The CDR3 DNA follows: TGCAGCGTTGAAGTAGGCAATGAGCAGTTCTTC.

Concerning this clonotype itself: A junction end diverges from the germline sequence, so it may reflect a read error. V is TRBV7-6 and J is TRBJ2-3; D is perhaps TRBD2 (8 bases). Looked up from germline, CDR1 is SGHVS and CDR2 is FNYEAQ. The CDR3 sequence is 15 residues long. The CDR3 spells CVSSGGQHNTDTQYF. CDR3 nucleotide sequence: TGTGTCAGCAGCGGGGGACAGCATAACACAGATACGCAGTATTTT.

There are many counts of this clonotype. V is TRBV7-6 and J is TRBJ2-2; D assignment may be TRBD1 or TRBD2 (6 bases each). Trimming cost V 5 bases and J 3 bases, with 16 bases left between them. The CDR3 runs to 16 residues. CDR1 SGHVS and CDR2 FNYEAQ come from the germline V gene. CDR3 in DNA: TGTGCCAGCAGCATGAGGGGGGAGGAGTACACCGGGGAGCTGTTTTTT. This translates into CASSMRGEEYTGELFF.

This clonotype has only a few counts. The V gene is TRBV6-1, the J gene TRBJ2-3; tentatively, D is TRBD1 or TRBD2 (5 bases each). The CDR3 sequence is 15 residues long. The V gene lost 4 bases and the J gene lost 2 bases, with 13 bases spanning the gap. Looked up from germline, CDR1 is MNHNS and CDR2 is SASEGT. CDR3 nucleotide sequence: TGTGCCAGCAGTGTTAAAACGGGGACCACAGATACGCAGTATTTT. It codes for CASSVKTGTTDTQYF.

The table lists this clonotype with a count of one. The CDR3 sequence is CASSLDIPYEQYV. The CDR3 region has the DNA TGTGCCAGCAGCTTAGATATCCCATACGAGCAGTACGTC. This sequence joins TRBV11-2 and TRBJ2-7; D gene uncertain. V lost 0 bases and J 4 bases, leaving 7 bases between the germline ends. The CDR3 has 13 amino acids. From germline, CDR1 is SGHAT and CDR2 FQNNGV.

The chain recombines TRBV12-3 or TRBV12-4 with TRBJ2-2; 9 nucleotides match TRBD1. The CDR3 has 16 residues. V was pared by 4 bases and J by 3 bases, with 6 bases of the junction left unmatched. This CDR3 is CASSSPGQGDTGELFF. The CDR3 region has the DNA TGTGCCAGCAGTTCACCGGGACAGGGTGACACCGGGGAGCTGTTTTTT.

J is TRBJ2-1 and V is TRBV7-8, with 8 positions matching TRBD1. V shed 1 base, J shed 5 bases, and the junction held 10 bases outside the gene matches. The V gene's germline CDR1 is SGHVS and CDR2 FQNEAQ. CDR3 length: 17 residues. For the CDR3, the DNA is TGTGCCAGCAGCTTAGTTCCCGGGACAGGAACCGACAATGAGCAGTTCTTC. Translating gives CASSLVPGTGTDNEQFF.

This clonotype showed up just a few times. J is TRBJ2-1 and V is TRBV10-3, with 12 bases identical to TRBD2. The junction had 12 bases not matched to a gene; V was cut back by 7 bases and J by 8 bases. This CDR3 comprises 16 residues. Germline V gives CDR1 ENHRY, CDR2 SYGVKD. The CDR3 nucleotides read TGTGCCATCACTCCTGGACTAGCGGGGTTGGGGGATGAGCAGTTCTTC. It specifies CAITPGLAGLGDEQFF.